These T cell receptor beta chains were read from a single sample in a study of early T cells in non-severe SARS-CoV-2 infection. TCRdb itself ran the 5' RACE reads through MiXCR, one entry per CDR3 protein. The table records tens of thousands of distinct CDR3 sequences, around 15% of them present only once. Sequenced sample: whole blood. The receptors originated from an adult who was a healthcare worker with PCR-confirmed SARS-CoV-2 infection or an uninfected control (not recorded which). CDR3s include the opening cysteine and the closing phenylalanine or tryptophan. Clone size is not always given. Where it is, it says once, few, many or a class for expanded clones.

v_call: TRBV5-1
clone_size: .
cdr3_aa: CASSSLGGGTDTQYF

v_call: TRBV2
clone_size: .
cdr3_aa: CASSGNSGTGTYEQYF

v_call: TRBV20-1
clone_size: .
cdr3_aa: CSADTDRLTQETQYF

v_call: TRBV27
clone_size: .
cdr3_aa: CASSRPSSDTQYF

v_call: TRBV11-2
clone_size: .
cdr3_aa: CASSPDGGYSYEQYF

v_call: TRBV28
clone_size: many
cdr3_aa: CASSFLAGSSYNEQFF

v_call: TRBV28
clone_size: .
cdr3_aa: CASRLIGQGNYGYTF

v_call: TRBV29-1
clone_size: many
cdr3_aa: CSVLPGDTQYF

v_call: TRBV29-1
clone_size: .
cdr3_aa: CSVEDPASGGAVDTQYF

v_call: TRBV29-1
clone_size: few
cdr3_aa: CSAEGYRGSADTQYF

v_call: TRBV29-1
clone_size: .
cdr3_aa: CSVAPTTGELFF

v_call: TRBV11-2
clone_size: many
cdr3_aa: CASSLDGTGQETQYF

v_call: TRBV7-6
clone_size: .
cdr3_aa: CASSPVESGELFF

v_call: TRBV15
clone_size: .
cdr3_aa: CATSSLGAGNTIYF

v_call: TRBV2
clone_size: few
cdr3_aa: CASSEVGANTEAFF

v_call: TRBV28
clone_size: .
cdr3_aa: CASSRLGPVHEQYF

v_call: TRBV20-1
clone_size: .
cdr3_aa: CSARVWSANTGELFF

v_call: TRBV14
clone_size: .
cdr3_aa: CASSQVELAGTQYF

v_call: TRBV5-1
clone_size: .
cdr3_aa: CASSPRSERNSPLHF

v_call: TRBV7-2
clone_size: .
cdr3_aa: CASNLGQGGYGYTF

v_call: TRBV7-2
clone_size: .
cdr3_aa: CASSARPGTQYF

v_call: TRBV10-3
clone_size: few
cdr3_aa: CAIRRTGEDTEAFF

v_call: TRBV5-1
clone_size: .
cdr3_aa: CASREGTSYNEQFF

v_call: TRBV19
clone_size: few
cdr3_aa: CASSIVTDGYGYTF

v_call: TRBV12-5
clone_size: few
cdr3_aa: CASGTEGGVRGYTF

v_call: TRBV7-6
clone_size: .
cdr3_aa: CASSPTRTGPGTGELFF

v_call: TRBV28
clone_size: .
cdr3_aa: CASSLNSGFGQYF

v_call: TRBV9
clone_size: many
cdr3_aa: CASSVGNSYNEQFF

v_call: TRBV7-9
clone_size: .
cdr3_aa: CASSSGGWGPTYEQYF

v_call: TRBV6-2/TRBV6-3
clone_size: few
cdr3_aa: CASGQGYSNQPQHF

v_call: TRBV4-3
clone_size: few
cdr3_aa: CASSQSPGQYNSPLHF

v_call: TRBV7-9
clone_size: few
cdr3_aa: CASSPPALTDTQYF

v_call: TRBV3-1
clone_size: few
cdr3_aa: CASSRDGGTSETQYF

v_call: TRBV2
clone_size: few
cdr3_aa: CASSGEGGRDTEAFF

v_call: TRBV7-2
clone_size: few
cdr3_aa: CASSLQGQGLSEQYF

v_call: TRBV20-1
clone_size: few
cdr3_aa: CSARQRGGTYNEQFF

v_call: TRBV5-1
clone_size: .
cdr3_aa: CASSFFRDSGTEAFF

v_call: TRBV5-1
clone_size: .
cdr3_aa: CASSSHGTGNTIYF

v_call: TRBV7-9
clone_size: many
cdr3_aa: CASSFRTGMNEQFF